This TCR beta chain is from a study of response to subunit inactivated influenza vaccine. Whole-study results and caveats: With each seasonal influenza vaccination, the authors suggested, few new T cells are recruited.

TCRdb processed the RT-PCR reads anew with MiXCR; each CDR3 protein has one entry. The sample contains roughly 190,000 distinct CDR3 sequences, about an eighth of which appear only once. The V and J ends lost 1 base and 5 bases respectively, with 13 bases between them. The CDR3 totals 14 residues. Germline-derived CDR1 and CDR2 are SGHRS and YFSETQ. Concerning this clonotype itself: Antigen unknown.

Another study also made use of these data, one on T cells expressing NK-cell markers. That study reports: TCR beta cDNA was generated via 5'RACE template switching incorporating UMIs. Cells sorted as CD3+CD56+NKG2C+, CD3+CD56+NKG2C- and CD3+CD56-NKG2C+ T cells supplied the TCR beta repertoires. Seven HCMV-seropositive donors and one seronegative donor made up the eight sequenced donors. It is unclear if expanded NKG2C-expressing clones target HCMV antigens.

The sequencing here drew on CD8+ T cells sorted from PBMCs, taken 11 to 12 days after vaccination. The TCR originated in a man aged 50-60 years who received an inactivated influenza vaccine. The rearrangement joins TRBV5-1 to TRBJ2-7, with D uncertain. The CDR3 reads CASSLRASSDEQYF. In DNA form, the CDR3 reads TGCGCCAGCAGCTTGAGGGCTAGTTCCGACGAGCAGTACTTC.